The clone carrying this T cell receptor beta chain has only a few counts. Antigen unknown. All of the isolated RNA was reverse transcribed, so expressed TCRB transcripts were sequenced. Measured with immunoSEQ multiplex PCR; TCRdb has only the in-frame clones, and not every one. This table holds under 500,000 clones, approximately 30% found once. V trimming: 4 bases; J trimming: 1 base; junction bases outside the gene matches: 14. Germline V lookup: CDR1 KGHSH, CDR2 LQKENI. The CDR3 covers 19 residues. The data derive from a study of beta chain features in type 1 diabetes. Sorted cells reached over 95% purity in every population. Overall study findings and caveats: A pattern of fewer insertions and more deletions at VDJ junctions was seen in type 1 diabetes patients. When Type 1 diabetes patients were examined, their TCRB CDR3s proved moderately but significantly shorter in all four CD4+ subsets.

The sequence was obtained from a man younger than 30 in good health. Source material: naive CD4+ T cells from blood. The gene calls are TRBV18 and TRBJ2-5; 11 bases agree with TRBD2. The chain's CDR3 is CASSQGQPGLAAGQETQYF. CDR3 in DNA: TGTGCCAGCTCACAGGGACAGCCGGGACTAGCGGCAGGCCAAGAGACCCAGTACTTC.